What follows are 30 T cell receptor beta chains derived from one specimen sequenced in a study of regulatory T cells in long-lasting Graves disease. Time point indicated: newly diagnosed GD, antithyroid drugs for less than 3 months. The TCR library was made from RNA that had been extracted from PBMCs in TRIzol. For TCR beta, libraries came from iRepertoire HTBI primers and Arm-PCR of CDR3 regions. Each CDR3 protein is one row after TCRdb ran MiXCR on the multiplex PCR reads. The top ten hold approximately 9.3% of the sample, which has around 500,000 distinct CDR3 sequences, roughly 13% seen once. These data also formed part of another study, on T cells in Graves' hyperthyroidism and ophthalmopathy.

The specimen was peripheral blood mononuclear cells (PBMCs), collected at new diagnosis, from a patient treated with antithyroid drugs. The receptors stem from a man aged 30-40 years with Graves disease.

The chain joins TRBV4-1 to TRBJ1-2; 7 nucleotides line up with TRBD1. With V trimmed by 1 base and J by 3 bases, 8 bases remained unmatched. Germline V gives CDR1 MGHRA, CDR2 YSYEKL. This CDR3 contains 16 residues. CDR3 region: CASSQGQGLVDYGYTF. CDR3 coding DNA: TGCGCCAGCAGCCAAGGACAGGGCCTGGTGGACTATGGCTACACCTTC.

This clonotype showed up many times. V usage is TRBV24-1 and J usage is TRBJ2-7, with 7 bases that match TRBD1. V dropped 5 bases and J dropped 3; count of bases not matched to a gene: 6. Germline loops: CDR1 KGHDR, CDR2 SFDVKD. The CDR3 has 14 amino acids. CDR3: CATSVTGIDYEQYF. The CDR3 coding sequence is TGTGCCACCAGTGTGACAGGGATTGACTACGAGCAGTACTTC.

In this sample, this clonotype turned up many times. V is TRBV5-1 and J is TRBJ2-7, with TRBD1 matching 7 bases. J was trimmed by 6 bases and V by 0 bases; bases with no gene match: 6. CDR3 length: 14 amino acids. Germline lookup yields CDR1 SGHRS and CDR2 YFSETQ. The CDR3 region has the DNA TGCGCCAGCAGCTTGGAAGGGGGCCTGGGCGAGCAGTACTTC. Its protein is CASSLEGGLGEQYF.

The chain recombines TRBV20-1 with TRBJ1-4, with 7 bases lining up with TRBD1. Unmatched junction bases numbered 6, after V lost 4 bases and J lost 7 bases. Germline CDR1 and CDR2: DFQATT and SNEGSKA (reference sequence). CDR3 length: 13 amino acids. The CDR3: CSATRGDREKLFF. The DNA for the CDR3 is TGCAGTGCTACCAGGGGGGACCGTGAAAAACTGTTTTTT.

CDR3 nucleotide sequence: TGCAGTGCTGGACGTTACTATACTAGCGCACCGCCGAAGGAGACCCAGTACTTC. This codes for CSAGRYYTSAPPKETQYF. This chain joins TRBV20-1 and TRBJ2-5, with 7 nucleotides matching TRBD2. The CDR3 is made up of 18 amino acids. Germline CDR1 DFQATT, CDR2 SNEGSKA (reference sequence). The V and J ends lost 5 bases and 5 bases, in that order; junction bases with no gene match: 23.

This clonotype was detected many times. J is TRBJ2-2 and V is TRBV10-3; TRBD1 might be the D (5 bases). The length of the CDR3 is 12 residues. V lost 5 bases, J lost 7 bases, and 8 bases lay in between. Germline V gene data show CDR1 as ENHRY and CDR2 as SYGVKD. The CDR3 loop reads CAISPQGGELFF. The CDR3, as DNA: TGTGCCATCAGTCCTCAGGGCGGGGAGCTGTTTTTT.

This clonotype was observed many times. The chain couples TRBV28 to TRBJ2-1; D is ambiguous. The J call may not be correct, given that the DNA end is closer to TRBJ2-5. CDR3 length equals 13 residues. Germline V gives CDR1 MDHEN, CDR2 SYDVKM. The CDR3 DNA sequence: TGTGCCAGCAGTTACGGTTATCAAGAGACCCAGTACTTC. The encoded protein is CASSYGYQETQYF.

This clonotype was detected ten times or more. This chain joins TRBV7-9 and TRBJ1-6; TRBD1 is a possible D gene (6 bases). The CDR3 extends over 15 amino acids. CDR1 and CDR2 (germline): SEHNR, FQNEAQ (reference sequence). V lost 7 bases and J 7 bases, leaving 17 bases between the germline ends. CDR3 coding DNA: TGTGCCAGCACCAGCTTAAGGGGGGAAAATTCACCCCTCCACTTT. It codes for CASTSLRGENSPLHF.

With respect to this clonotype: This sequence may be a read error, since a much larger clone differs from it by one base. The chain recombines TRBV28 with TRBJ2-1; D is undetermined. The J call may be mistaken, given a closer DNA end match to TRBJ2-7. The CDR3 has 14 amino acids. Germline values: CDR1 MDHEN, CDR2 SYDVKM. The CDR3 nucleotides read TGTGCCAGCAGTGAAGCAGTGACCTACAATGAGCAGTACTTC. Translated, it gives CASSEAVTYNEQYF.

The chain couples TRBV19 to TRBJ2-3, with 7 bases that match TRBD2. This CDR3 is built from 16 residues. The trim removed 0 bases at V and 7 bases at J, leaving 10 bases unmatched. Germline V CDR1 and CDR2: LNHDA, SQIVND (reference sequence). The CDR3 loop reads CASSIDFGGGPNTQYF. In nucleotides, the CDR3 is TGTGCCAGTAGTATAGATTTCGGGGGAGGGCCCAATACGCAGTATTTT.

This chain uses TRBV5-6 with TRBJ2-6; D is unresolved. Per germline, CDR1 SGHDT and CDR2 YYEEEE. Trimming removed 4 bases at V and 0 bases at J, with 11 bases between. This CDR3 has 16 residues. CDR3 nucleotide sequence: TGTGCCAGCAGCCTATACCAGAGCTCTGGGGCCAACGTCCTGACTTTC. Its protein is CASSLYQSSGANVLTF. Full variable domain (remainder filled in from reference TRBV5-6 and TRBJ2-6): DAGVTQSPTHLIKTRGQQVTLRCSPKSGHDTVSWYQQALGQGPQFIFQYYEEEERQRGNFPDRFSGHQFPNYSSELNVNALLLGDSALYLCASSLYQSSGANVLTFGAGSRLTVL.

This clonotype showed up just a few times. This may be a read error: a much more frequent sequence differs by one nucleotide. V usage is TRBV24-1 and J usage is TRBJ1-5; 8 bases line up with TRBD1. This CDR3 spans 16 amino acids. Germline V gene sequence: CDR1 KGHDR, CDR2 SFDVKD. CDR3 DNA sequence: TGTGCCACCAGTGACGCGACAGGGGTAAGCAGTCAGCCCCAGCATTTT. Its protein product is CATSDATGVSSQPQHF.

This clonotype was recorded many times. CDR3 in amino acids: CSARDLLAGESYNEQFF. The CDR3 nucleotides are TGCAGTGCTAGAGATCTCCTAGCGGGAGAGTCCTACAATGAGCAGTTCTTC. J is TRBJ2-1 and V is TRBV20-1, with 10 nucleotides matching TRBD2. This CDR3 contains 17 residues. Germline V gene sequence: CDR1 DFQATT, CDR2 SNEGSKA (reference sequence). Trimming took 0 bases from V and 1 from J; bases not matched to a gene: 6.

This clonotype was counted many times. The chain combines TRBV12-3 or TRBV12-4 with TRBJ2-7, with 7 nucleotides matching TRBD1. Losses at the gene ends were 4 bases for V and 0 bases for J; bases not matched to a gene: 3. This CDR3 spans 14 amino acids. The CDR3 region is CASSWGTVSYEQYF. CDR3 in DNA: TGTGCCAGCAGTTGGGGGACAGTCTCCTACGAGCAGTACTTC.

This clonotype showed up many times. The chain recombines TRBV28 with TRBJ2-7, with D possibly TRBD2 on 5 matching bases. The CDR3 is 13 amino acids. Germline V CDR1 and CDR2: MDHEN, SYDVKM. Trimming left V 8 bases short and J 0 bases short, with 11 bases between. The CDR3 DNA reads TGTGCCAGCTCAACGGGGAGCTCCTACGAGCAGTACTTC. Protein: CASSTGSSYEQYF.

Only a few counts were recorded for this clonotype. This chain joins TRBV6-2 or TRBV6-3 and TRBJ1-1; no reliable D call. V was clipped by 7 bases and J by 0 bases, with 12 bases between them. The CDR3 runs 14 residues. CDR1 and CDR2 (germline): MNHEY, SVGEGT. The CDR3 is CASTDLSMNTEAFF. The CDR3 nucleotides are TGTGCCAGCACAGACCTCAGCATGAACACTGAAGCTTTCTTT.

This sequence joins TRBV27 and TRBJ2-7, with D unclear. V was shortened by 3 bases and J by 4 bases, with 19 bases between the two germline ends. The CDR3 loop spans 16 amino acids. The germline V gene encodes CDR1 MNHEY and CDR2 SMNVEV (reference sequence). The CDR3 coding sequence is TGTGCCAGCAGTTTTCAGGTACCCGTCCTGGGATACGAGCAGTACTTC. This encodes CASSFQVPVLGYEQYF.

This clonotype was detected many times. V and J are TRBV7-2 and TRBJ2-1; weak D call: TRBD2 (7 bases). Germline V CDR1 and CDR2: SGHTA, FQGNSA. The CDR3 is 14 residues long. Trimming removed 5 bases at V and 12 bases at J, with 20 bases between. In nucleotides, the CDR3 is TGTGCCAGCAGCCCAAAGGTCGGGGGGCTAGGGCAGTTCTTC. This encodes CASSPKVGGLGQFF.

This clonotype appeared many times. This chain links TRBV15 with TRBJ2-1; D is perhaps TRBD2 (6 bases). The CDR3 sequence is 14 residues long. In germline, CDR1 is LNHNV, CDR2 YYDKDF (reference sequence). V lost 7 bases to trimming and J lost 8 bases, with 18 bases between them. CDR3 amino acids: CATTIGRSGDEQFF. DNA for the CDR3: TGTGCCACCACTATTGGGAGGAGTGGAGATGAGCAGTTCTTC.

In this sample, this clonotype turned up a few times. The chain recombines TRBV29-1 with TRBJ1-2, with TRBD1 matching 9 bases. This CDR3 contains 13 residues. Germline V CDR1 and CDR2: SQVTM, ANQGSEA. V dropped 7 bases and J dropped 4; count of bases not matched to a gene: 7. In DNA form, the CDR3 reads TGCAGCGCCGCGTGGGACAGGGTCTATGGCTACACCTTC. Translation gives CSAAWDRVYGYTF.

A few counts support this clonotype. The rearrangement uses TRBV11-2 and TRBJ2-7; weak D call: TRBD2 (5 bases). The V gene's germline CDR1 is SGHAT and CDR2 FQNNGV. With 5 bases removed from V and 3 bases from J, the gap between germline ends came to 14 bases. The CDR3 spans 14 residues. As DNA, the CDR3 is TGTGCCAGCAGCCAAATATCTAGCCGCTACGAGCAGTACTTC. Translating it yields CASSQISSRYEQYF.

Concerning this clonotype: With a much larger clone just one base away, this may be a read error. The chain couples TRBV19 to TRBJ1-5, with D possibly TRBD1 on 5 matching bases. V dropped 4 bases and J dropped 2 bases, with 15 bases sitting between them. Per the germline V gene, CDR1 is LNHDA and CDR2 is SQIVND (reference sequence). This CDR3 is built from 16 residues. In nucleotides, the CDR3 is TGTGCCAGTAGTACGAGACCCAGGGATGGCAATCAGCCCCAGCATTTT. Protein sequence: CASSTRPRDGNQPQHF. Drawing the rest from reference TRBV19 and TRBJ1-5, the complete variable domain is DGGITQSPKYLFRKEGQNVTLSCEQNLNHDAMYWYRQDPGQGLRLIYYSQIVNDFQKGDIAEGYSVSREKKESFPLTVTSAQKNPTAFYLCASSTRPRDGNQPQHFGDGTRLSIL.

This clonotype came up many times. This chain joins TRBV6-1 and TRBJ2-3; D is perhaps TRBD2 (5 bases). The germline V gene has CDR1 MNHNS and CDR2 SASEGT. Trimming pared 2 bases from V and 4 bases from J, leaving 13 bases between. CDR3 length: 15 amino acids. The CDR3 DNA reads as TGTGCCAGCAGTGAAAATTTCGGGGTAGCAGATACGCAGTATTTT. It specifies CASSENFGVADTQYF.

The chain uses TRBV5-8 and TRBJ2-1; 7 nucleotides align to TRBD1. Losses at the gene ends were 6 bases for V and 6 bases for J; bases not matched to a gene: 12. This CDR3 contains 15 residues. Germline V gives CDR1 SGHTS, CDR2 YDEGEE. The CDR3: CASNSSLNRGNEQFF. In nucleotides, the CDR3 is TGTGCCAGCAACTCCTCACTTAACAGGGGCAATGAGCAGTTCTTC.

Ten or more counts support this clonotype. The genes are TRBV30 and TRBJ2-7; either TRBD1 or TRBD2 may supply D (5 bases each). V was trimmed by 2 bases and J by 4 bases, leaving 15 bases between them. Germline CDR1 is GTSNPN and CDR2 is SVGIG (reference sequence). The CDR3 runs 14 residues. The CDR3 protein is CAWSIWGPNYEQYF. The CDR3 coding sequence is TGTGCCTGGAGTATCTGGGGACCTAATTACGAGCAGTACTTC.

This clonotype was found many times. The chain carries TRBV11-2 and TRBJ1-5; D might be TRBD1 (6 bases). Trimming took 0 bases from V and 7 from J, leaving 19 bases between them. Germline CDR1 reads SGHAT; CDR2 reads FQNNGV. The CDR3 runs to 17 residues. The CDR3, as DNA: TGTGCCAGCAGCTTAGACAGTGGGGGCGCCGGGGGCCAGCCCCAGCATTTT. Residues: CASSLDSGGAGGQPQHF.

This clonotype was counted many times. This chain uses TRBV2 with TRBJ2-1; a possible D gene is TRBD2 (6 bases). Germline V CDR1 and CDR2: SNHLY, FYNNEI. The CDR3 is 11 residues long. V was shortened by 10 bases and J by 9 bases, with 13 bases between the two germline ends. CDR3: CATRLVAEQFF. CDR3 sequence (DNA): TGTGCCACTCGACTAGTAGCTGAGCAGTTCTTC.

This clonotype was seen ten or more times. CDR3 residues: CSVEGGTASEQYF. CDR3 in DNA: TGCAGCGTTGAAGGAGGGACGGCGTCCGAGCAGTACTTC. The chain is built from TRBV29-1 and TRBJ2-7, with D perhaps TRBD1 or TRBD2 (5 bases each). V was clipped by 1 base and J by 6 bases, with 13 bases between them. Per germline, CDR1 SQVTM and CDR2 ANQGSEA. The CDR3 spans 13 residues.

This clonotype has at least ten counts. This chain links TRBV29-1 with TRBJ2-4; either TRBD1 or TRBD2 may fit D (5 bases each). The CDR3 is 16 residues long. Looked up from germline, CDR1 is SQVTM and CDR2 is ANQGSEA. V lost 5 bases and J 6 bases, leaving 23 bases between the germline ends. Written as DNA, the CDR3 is TGCAGCGTTAGAGGGGCACAGCTCGGAAGGCGAAACATTCAGTACTTC. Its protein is CSVRGAQLGRRNIQYF. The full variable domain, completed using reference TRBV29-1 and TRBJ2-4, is SAVISQKPSRDICQRGTSLTIQCQVDSQVTMMFWYRQQPGQSLTLIATANQGSEATYESGFVIDKFPISRPNLTFSTLTVSNMSPEDSSIYLCSVRGAQLGRRNIQYFGAGTRLSVL.

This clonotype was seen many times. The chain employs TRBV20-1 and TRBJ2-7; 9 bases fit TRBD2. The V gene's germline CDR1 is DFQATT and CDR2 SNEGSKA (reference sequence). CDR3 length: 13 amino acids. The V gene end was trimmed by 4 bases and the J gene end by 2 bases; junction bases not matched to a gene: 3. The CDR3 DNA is TGCAGTGCTATCCGCGGGAGGGCCTACGAGCAGTACTTC. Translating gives CSAIRGRAYEQYF.